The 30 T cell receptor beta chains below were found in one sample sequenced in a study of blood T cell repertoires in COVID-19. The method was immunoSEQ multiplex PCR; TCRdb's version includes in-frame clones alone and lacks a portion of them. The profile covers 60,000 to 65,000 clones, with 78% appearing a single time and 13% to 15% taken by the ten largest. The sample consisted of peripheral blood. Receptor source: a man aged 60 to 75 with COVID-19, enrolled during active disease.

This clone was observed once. CDR3 amino acids: CASSKQDRGGQPQHF. The CDR3 DNA reads as TGTGCCAGCAGTAAACAGGACAGGGGTGGTCAGCCCCAGCATTTT. The chain recombines TRBV6-5 with TRBJ1-5; 9 bases map to TRBD1. Germline lookup yields CDR1 MNHEY and CDR2 SVGAGI. J was trimmed by 6 bases and V by 5 bases; bases with no gene match: 8. The length of the CDR3 is 15 residues.

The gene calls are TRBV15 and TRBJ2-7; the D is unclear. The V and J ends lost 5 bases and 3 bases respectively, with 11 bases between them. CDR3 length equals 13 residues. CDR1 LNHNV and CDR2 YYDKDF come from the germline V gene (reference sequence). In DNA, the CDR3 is TGTGCCACCAGCTCCCCCCCCGTCTACGAGCAGTACTTC. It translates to CATSSPPVYEQYF. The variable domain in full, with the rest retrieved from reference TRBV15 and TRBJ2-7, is DAMVIQNPRYQVTQFGKPVTLSCSQTLNHNVMYWYQQKSSQAPKLLFHYYDKDFNNEADTPDNFQSRRPNTSFCFLDIRSPGLGDTAMYLCATSSPPVYEQYFGPGTRLTVT.

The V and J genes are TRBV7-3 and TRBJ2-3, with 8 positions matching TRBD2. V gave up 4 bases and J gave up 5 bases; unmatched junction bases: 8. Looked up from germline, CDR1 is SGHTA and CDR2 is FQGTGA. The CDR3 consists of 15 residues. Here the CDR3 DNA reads TGTGCCAGCAGCTATCTCGGGGGGGCAGTAGATACGCAGTATTTT. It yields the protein CASSYLGGAVDTQYF.

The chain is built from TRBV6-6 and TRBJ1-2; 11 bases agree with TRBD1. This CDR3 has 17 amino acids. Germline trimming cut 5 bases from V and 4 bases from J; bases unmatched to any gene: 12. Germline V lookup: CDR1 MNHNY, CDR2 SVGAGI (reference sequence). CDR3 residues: CASSRTGGTGGRYGYTF. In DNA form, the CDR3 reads TGTGCCAGCAGTCGCACCGGGGGGACAGGGGGTCGCTATGGCTACACCTTC.

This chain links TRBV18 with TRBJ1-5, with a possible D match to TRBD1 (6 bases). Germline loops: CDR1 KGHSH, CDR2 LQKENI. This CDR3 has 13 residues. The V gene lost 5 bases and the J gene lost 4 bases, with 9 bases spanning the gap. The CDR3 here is CASSTGTNQPQHF. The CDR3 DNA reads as TGTGCCAGCTCAACCGGGACAAATCAGCCCCAGCATTTT.

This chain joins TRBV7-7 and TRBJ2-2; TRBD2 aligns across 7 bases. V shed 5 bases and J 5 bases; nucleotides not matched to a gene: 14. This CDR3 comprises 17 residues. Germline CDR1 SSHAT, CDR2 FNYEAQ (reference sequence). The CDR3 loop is CASSTDTGTIRTGELFF. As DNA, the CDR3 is TGTGCCAGCAGCACTGATACCGGGACTATTAGGACCGGGGAGCTGTTTTTT.

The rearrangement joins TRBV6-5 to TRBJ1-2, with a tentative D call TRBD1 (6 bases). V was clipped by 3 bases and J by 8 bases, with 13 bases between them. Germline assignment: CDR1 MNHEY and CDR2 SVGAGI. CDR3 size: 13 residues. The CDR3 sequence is CASSYRAGEGYTF. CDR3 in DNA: TGTGCCAGCAGTTATAGGGCAGGGGAGGGCTACACCTTC.

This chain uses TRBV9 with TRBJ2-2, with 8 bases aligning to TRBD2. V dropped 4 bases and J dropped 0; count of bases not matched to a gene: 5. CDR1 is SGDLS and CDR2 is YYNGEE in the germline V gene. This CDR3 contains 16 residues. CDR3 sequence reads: CASSIRGGANTGELFF. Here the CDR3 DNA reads TGTGCCAGCAGCATACGGGGGGGCGCGAACACCGGGGAGCTGTTTTTT.

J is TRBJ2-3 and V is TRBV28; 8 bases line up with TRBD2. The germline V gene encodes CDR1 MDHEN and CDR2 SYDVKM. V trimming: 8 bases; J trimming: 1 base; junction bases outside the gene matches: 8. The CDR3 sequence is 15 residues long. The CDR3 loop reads CASRSGGAGTDTQYF. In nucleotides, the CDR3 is TGTGCCAGCCGTTCGGGGGGGGCTGGCACAGATACGCAGTATTTT.

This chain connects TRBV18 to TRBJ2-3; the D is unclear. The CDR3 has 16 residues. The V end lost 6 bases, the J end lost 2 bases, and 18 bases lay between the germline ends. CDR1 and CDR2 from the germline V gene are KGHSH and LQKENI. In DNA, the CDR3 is TGTGCCAGCTCGACCCAAAAAAGCGAAAACACAGATACGCAGTATTTT. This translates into CASSTQKSENTDTQYF.

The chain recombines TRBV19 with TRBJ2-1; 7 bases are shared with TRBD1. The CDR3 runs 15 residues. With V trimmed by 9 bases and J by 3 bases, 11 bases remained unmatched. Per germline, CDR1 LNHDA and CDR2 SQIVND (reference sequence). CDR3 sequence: CARPRDSWDYNEQFF. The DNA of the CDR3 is TGTGCCAGACCCAGGGACAGTTGGGACTACAATGAGCAGTTCTTC.

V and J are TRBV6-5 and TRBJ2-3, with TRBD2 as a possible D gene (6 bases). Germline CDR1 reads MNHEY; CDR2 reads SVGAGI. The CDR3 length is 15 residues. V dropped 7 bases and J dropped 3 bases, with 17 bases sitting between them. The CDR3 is CASIDGGRQTDTQYF. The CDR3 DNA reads TGTGCCAGCATCGACGGAGGGAGGCAGACAGATACGCAGTATTTT.

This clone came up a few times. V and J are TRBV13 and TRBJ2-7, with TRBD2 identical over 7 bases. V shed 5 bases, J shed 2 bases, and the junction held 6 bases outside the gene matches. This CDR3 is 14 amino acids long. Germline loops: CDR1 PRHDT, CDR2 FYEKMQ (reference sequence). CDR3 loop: CASSIRLAPYEQYF. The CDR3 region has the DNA TGTGCCAGCAGCATACGACTAGCTCCCTACGAGCAGTACTTC.

The CDR3 region has the DNA TGTGCCAGCAGCTTTCTATTAGGCTACACCTTC. Its translation: CASSFLLGYTF. The rearrangement uses TRBV7-2 and TRBJ1-2, with unresolved D. V was clipped by 3 bases and J by 8 bases, with 7 bases between them. This CDR3 spans 11 amino acids. Germline CDR1 reads SGHTA; CDR2 reads FQGNSA.

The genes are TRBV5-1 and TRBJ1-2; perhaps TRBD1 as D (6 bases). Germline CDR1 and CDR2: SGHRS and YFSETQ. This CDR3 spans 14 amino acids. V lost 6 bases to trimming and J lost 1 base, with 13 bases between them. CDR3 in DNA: TGCGCCAGCACTAAGACGGGACATAACTATGGCTACACCTTC. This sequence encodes CASTKTGHNYGYTF.

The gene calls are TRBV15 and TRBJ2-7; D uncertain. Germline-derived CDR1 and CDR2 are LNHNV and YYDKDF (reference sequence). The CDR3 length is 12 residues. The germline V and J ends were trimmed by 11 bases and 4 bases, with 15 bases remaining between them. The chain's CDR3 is CAAAGRIYEQYF. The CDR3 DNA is TGTGCCGCCGCAGGTCGAATTTACGAGCAGTACTTC.

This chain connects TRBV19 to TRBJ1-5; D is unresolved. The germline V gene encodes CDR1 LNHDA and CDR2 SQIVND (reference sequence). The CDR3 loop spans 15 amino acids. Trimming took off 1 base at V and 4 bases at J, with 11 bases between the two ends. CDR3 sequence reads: CASSIGGIMNQPQHF. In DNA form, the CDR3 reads TGTGCCAGTAGTATAGGAGGGATAATGAATCAGCCCCAGCATTTT.

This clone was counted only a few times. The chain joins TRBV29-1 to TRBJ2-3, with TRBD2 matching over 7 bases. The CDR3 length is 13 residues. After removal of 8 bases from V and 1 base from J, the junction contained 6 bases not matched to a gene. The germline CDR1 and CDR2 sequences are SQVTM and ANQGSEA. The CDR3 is CSSGGGRTDTQYF. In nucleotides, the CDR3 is TGCAGCTCTGGGGGGGGACGCACAGATACGCAGTATTTT.

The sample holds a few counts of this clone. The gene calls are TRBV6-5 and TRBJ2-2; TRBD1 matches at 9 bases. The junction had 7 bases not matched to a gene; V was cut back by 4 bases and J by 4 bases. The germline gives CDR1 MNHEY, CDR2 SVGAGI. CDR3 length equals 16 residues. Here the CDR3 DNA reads TGTGCCAGCAGTTCTCGGGACAGGGATATCACCGGGGAGCTGTTTTTT. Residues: CASSSRDRDITGELFF.

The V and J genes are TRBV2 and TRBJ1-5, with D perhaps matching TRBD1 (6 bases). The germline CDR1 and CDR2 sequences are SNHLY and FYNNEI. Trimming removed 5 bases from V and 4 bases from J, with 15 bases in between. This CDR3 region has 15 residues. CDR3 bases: TGTGCCAGCAGTACGAATGCAGGGACAAATCAGCCCCAGCATTTT. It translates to CASSTNAGTNQPQHF.

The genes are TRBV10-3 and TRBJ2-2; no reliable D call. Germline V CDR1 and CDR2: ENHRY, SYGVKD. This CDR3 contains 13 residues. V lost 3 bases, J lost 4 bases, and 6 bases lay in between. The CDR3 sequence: CAISDTGTGELFF. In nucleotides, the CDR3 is TGTGCCATCAGTGATACGGGCACCGGGGAGCTGTTTTTT.

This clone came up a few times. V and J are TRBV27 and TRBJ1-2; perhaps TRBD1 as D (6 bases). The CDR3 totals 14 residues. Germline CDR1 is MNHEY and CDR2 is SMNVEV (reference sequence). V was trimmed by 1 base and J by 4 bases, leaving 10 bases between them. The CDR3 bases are TGTGCCAGCAGTTTATATACAGGGTCCTATGGCTACACCTTC. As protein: CASSLYTGSYGYTF.

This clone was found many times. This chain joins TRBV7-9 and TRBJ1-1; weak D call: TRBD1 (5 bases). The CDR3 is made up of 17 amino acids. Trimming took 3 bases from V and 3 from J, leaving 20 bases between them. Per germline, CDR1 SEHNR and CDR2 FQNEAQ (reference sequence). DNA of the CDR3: TGTGCCAGCAGCTTCGGTGGGGCTGGTTCAAGGGACACTGAAGCTTTCTTT. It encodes CASSFGGAGSRDTEAFF.

CDR3 nucleotide sequence: TGTGCCAGCAGCCAAGATGGAGGGGGGGGGTACGAGCAGTACTTC. Residues: CASSQDGGGGYEQYF. The chain couples TRBV4-2 to TRBJ2-7, with a weak D call TRBD2 (7 bases). This CDR3 has 15 amino acids. Trimming stripped 0 bases from V and 4 bases from J, with 13 bases between. The germline gives CDR1 LGHNA, CDR2 YNFKEQ.

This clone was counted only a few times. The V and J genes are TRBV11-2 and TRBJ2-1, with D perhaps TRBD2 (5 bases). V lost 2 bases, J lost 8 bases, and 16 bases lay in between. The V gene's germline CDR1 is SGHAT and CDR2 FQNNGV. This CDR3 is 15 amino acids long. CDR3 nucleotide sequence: TGTGCCAGCAGCTTAATGGGAGTGAGTAGGGATGAGCAGTTCTTC. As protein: CASSLMGVSRDEQFF. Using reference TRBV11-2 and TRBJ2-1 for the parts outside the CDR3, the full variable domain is EAGVAQSPRYKIIEKRQSVAFWCNPISGHATLYWYQQILGQGPKLLIQFQNNGVVDDSQLPKDRFSAERLKGVDSTLKIQPAKLEDSAVYLCASSLMGVSRDEQFFGPGTRLTVL.

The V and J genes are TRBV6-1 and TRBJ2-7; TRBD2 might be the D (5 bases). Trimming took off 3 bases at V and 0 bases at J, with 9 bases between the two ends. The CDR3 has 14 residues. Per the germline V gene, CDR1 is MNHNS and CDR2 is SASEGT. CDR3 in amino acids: CASSEQRTSYEQYF. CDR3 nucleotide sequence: TGTGCCAGCAGTGAGCAGCGGACCTCCTACGAGCAGTACTTC.

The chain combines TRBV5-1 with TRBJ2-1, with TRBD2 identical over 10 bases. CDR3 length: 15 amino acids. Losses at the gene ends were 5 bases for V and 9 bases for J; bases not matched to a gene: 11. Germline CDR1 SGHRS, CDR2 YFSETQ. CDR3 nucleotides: TGCGCCAGCAGGGTAGCTCTAGCGGGAGACGGTGAGCAGTTCTTC. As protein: CASRVALAGDGEQFF.

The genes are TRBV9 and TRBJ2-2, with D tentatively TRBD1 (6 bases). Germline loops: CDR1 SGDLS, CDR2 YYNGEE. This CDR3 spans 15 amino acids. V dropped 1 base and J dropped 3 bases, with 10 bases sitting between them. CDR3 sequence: CASSVSDSYTGELFF. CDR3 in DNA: TGTGCCAGCAGCGTATCGGACAGTTACACCGGGGAGCTGTTTTTT.

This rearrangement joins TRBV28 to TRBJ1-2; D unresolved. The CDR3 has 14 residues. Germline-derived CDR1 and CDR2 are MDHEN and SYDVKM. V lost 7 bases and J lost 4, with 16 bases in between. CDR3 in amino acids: CASTSPGGSYGYTF. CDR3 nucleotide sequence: TGTGCCAGCACCTCCCCGGGAGGGAGCTATGGCTACACCTTC.

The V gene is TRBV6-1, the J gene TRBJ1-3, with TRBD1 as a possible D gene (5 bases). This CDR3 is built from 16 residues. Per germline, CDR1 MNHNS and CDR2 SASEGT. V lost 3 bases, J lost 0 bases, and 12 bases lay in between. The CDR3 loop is CASSEAGPNSGNTIYF. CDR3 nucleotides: TGTGCCAGCAGTGAGGCGGGGCCCAACTCTGGAAACACCATATATTTT.